The clone carrying this TCR beta chain appeared a single time. Per germline, CDR1 MDHEN and CDR2 SYDVKM. V lost 8 bases to trimming and J lost 4 bases; unmatched junction nucleotides: 4. The CDR3 covers 13 residues. The data were taken from a study of cytomegalovirus exposure and HLA in healthy donors. PCR employed 60 Vbeta and 13 Jbeta primers. Sequencing used immunoSEQ multiplex PCR; TCRdb keeps in-frame clones, though not all of them. The sample lists about 140,000 clones, over 60% occurring once. The clonotype originates from a woman aged 45-65 years in good health and CMV-seronegative. The rearrangement joins TRBV28 to TRBJ2-3, with 9 bases aligning to TRBD1. The sequenced material came from PBMCs. The CDR3 is CASRQGVSDTQYF. In DNA form, the CDR3 reads TGTGCCAGCCGACAGGGGGTCTCAGATACGCAGTATTTT. The whole variable domain, remainder taken from reference TRBV28 and TRBJ2-3, is DVKVTQSSRYLVKRTGEKVFLECVQDMDHENMFWYRQDPGLGLRLIYFSYDVKMKEKGDIPEGYSVSREKKERFSLILESASTNQTSMYLCASRQGVSDTQYFGPGTRLTVL.